This T cell receptor beta chain stems from a study of T-cell memory formation after mild COVID-19. The study, taken as a whole, reports: Pre-infection memory carried some responding clones, suggesting that cross-reactive memory joined.

TCRdb redid the calling of the 5' RACE reads with MiXCR, one entry per CDR3 protein. Of 110,000 or so distinct CDR3 sequences detected, roughly 20% appear once; the ten largest clones hold roughly 37%. This clonotype turned up a few times. The antigen is not known. Germline trimming cut 5 bases from V and 2 bases from J; bases unmatched to any gene: 8. Germline V gene sequence: CDR1 SGHVS, CDR2 FQNEAQ. The CDR3 sequence is 18 residues long. This TCR was sampled from a man aged 18-30 years who had mild COVID-19 (a few samples of this study predate the infection). Cell type and time point are not known. This rearrangement joins TRBV7-8 to TRBJ2-1; 14 positions agree with TRBD2. The sample comprised PBMCs or a T cell subset sorted from them (not recorded which). The CDR3 protein is CASSPGTSGGPTYNEQFF. Here the CDR3 DNA reads TGTGCCAGCAGCCCTGGGACTAGCGGGGGACCTACCTACAATGAGCAGTTCTTC.